This is a list of T cell receptor beta chains from one sample in a study of control samples from healthy donors and cancer patients. Clones were sequenced by immunoSEQ multiplex PCR, and TCRdb holds only the in-frame ones, with some missing. The sample includes about 180,000 clones, about 90% of them seen just once. The sample was blood. These receptor sequences come from a woman between 45 and 60 years old in good health. The CDR3 runs from the conserved cysteine through the conserved F or W. The order of the fields is V gene, J gene, CDR3 protein.

v_call: TRBV12-3/TRBV12-4
j_call: TRBJ2-4
cdr3_aa: CASSFVGGRRDF

v_call: TRBV4-3
j_call: TRBJ1-1
cdr3_aa: CASSPQGWNTEAFF

v_call: TRBV6-4
j_call: TRBJ2-7
cdr3_aa: CASSEGAGSYEQYF

v_call: TRBV9
j_call: TRBJ1-4
cdr3_aa: CASSEGTGRLLRGEKLFF

v_call: TRBV7-3
j_call: TRBJ2-1
cdr3_aa: CASSPYPGRLVFDEQFF

v_call: TRBV2
j_call: TRBJ2-1
cdr3_aa: CASTGLPEQFF

v_call: TRBV7-2
j_call: TRBJ1-2
cdr3_aa: CASSSTGTFYGYTF

v_call: TRBV4-3
j_call: TRBJ1-2
cdr3_aa: CASSQERSLGRAKPYGYTF

v_call: TRBV28
j_call: TRBJ1-5
cdr3_aa: CASRTTGGEQPQHF

v_call: TRBV7-9
j_call: TRBJ2-7
cdr3_aa: CASSSTYRTSGVTYEQYF

v_call: TRBV2
j_call: TRBJ1-2
cdr3_aa: CASTREGAGYGYTF

v_call: TRBV7-2
j_call: TRBJ1-2
cdr3_aa: CASSLENRGRHGYTF

v_call: TRBV3-1/TRBV3-2
j_call: TRBJ1-1
cdr3_aa: CASSHSGVGEAFF

v_call: TRBV7-9
j_call: TRBJ2-1
cdr3_aa: CASSLPYRLAGGRNEQFF

v_call: TRBV5-5
j_call: TRBJ1-4
cdr3_aa: CASSRVSGREEKLFF

v_call: TRBV19
j_call: TRBJ1-5
cdr3_aa: CASSMSRIQPQHF

v_call: TRBV11-3
j_call: TRBJ2-7
cdr3_aa: CASSPRGGYEQYF

v_call: TRBV6-5
j_call: TRBJ2-1
cdr3_aa: CASSYAGGSSYNEQFF

v_call: TRBV10-3
j_call: TRBJ1-2
cdr3_aa: CAISGGDYGYTF

v_call: TRBV9
j_call: TRBJ2-7
cdr3_aa: CASSATSVGDEQYF

v_call: TRBV9
j_call: TRBJ2-5
cdr3_aa: CASSRFQTGRETQYF

v_call: TRBV7-3
j_call: TRBJ2-3
cdr3_aa: CASSTGLGGTDTQYF

v_call: TRBV14
j_call: TRBJ1-6
cdr3_aa: CASSRGNKDRVNSPLHF